The sequence of this T cell receptor beta chain was determined in a study of cytomegalovirus exposure and HLA in healthy donors. This table comes from immunoSEQ multiplex PCR, and its TCRdb copy is limited to in-frame clones, with some not included. This sample yields about 82,000 clones, of which roughly 93% are seen a single time; 0.55% to 0.75% belongs to the top ten. Study-wide points: The study designated some 180 TCR beta chains cytomegalovirus-associated. Usually a TCR sequence was rare, but some public TCRs were found in many donors. It was confirmed in vitro that a few of the CMV-associated chains were specific for CMV antigens.

The CDR3 totals 14 residues. V was pared by 3 bases and J by 7 bases, with 9 bases of the junction left unmatched. Notes on this clone: Antigen: not known.

The receptor comes from a man between 18 and 35 years old in good health and CMV-seronegative. Material: PBMCs. The chain has TRBV23-1 and TRBJ2-7; TRBD1 aligns across 7 bases. TRBV23-1 is sorted into the ORF group, with uncertain function. CDR3: CASSHSDRPLEQYF. The CDR3 nucleotides are TGCGCCAGCAGTCACTCGGACAGGCCGCTGGAGCAGTACTTC.